The 3 T cell receptor beta chains below come from one sample, sequenced in a study of blood T cells in healthy people across ages (dated by TCRdb to 2014 to 2015). The library was made by 5' RACE. This sample was sequenced with an Illumina HiSeq 2500. The second PCR ran for about 6 to 12 cycles and used a J-beta primer mix along with a sample-barcoded 5' primer. The public reads were reanalyzed by TCRdb: fastp trimming at Q25, MiXCR alignment, in-frame beta chains only. CDR3 protein duplicates are merged, each entry listing the most common genes and DNA. The sample table holds 650,000 or so distinct CDR3 sequences, of which roughly half were seen once. The ten largest account for approximately 12% of the sample. Sequenced input: blood. Receptors were obtained from a woman older than 75 in good health.

The chain combines TRBV28 with TRBJ1-2; TRBD1 might be the D (5 bases). Germline assignment: CDR1 MDHEN and CDR2 SYDVKM. V dropped 4 bases and J dropped 8 bases, with 8 bases sitting between them. This CDR3 contains 11 residues. CDR3 amino acids: CASSSPGGYTF. The CDR3 DNA reads as TGTGCCAGCAGTTCCCCAGGGGGCTACACCTTC.

This clonotype was seen a few times. This sequence may be a read error, since a much larger clone differs from it by one base. The chain uses TRBV12-3 or TRBV12-4 and TRBJ2-3; D perhaps matches TRBD2 (5 bases). The V end was cut by 6 bases, the J end by 4 bases, with 11 bases between. The CDR3 has 13 amino acids. CDR3 sequence: CASSPNGADTQYF. In DNA form, the CDR3 reads TGTGCCAGCAGCCCGAACGGGGCAGATACGCAGTATTTT.

This clonotype has a count of ten or more. The gene calls are TRBV20-1 and TRBJ2-7; D is undetermined. The CDR3 runs 12 residues. Germline values: CDR1 DFQATT, CDR2 SNEGSKA (reference sequence). V dropped 3 bases and J dropped 4 bases, with 10 bases sitting between them. CDR3 region: CSARPDPYEQYF. The CDR3 nucleotides read TGCAGTGCTAGGCCGGATCCATACGAGCAGTACTTC.